The entry below gives a single TCR beta chain sequence along with its context. The antigen is unknown. The protocol was immunoSEQ multiplex PCR, while the TCRdb copy is restricted to in-frame clones and leaves out a portion. Among some 80,000 clones listed, roughly 90% were seen once. This sample is part of a study of identifying expanded T cells in peripheral blood. The study's findings and limits: Roughly 2-week clone count variance significantly increased as total template count grew.

The CDR3 contains 14 residues. J was trimmed by 2 bases and V by 4 bases; bases with no gene match: 3. CDR1 is SGHKS, CDR2 YYEKEE, per germline (reference sequence). The receptor was derived from a person aged 18 to 70 in good health. This chain connects TRBV5-5 to TRBJ1-2, with 9 positions matching TRBD1. Specimen: blood. The CDR3 reads CASSRTGENYGYTF. The CDR3, as DNA: TGTGCCAGCAGCCGGACAGGGGAAAACTATGGCTACACCTTC.